This T cell receptor beta chain was captured by sequencing in a study of cytomegalovirus exposure and HLA in healthy donors. Study at large: HLA-typed donors contributed some 77 million unique TCRs, which were held in an early data release.

Primers: 60 Vbeta forward and 13 Jbeta reverse. The protocol was immunoSEQ multiplex PCR, while the TCRdb copy is restricted to in-frame clones and leaves out a portion. The profile shows tens of thousands of clones, 77% of them singletons. In germline, CDR1 is MDHEN, CDR2 SYDVKM. Trimming cost V 6 bases and J 3 bases, with 14 bases left between them. This CDR3 is 14 amino acids long. This clone was found once. The TCR sequence derives from a male donor in good health and CMV-seropositive. This chain joins TRBV28 and TRBJ1-1; D is perhaps TRBD1 (5 bases). Sequencing was done on a sample of PBMCs. The CDR3 bases are TGTGCCAGCAGCCGACCCAGGGTCGACACTGAAGCTTTCTTT. The encoded protein is CASSRPRVDTEAFF. Supplemented by reference TRBV28 and TRBJ1-1, the full variable domain reads DVKVTQSSRYLVKRTGEKVFLECVQDMDHENMFWYRQDPGLGLRLIYFSYDVKMKEKGDIPEGYSVSREKKERFSLILESASTNQTSMYLCASSRPRVDTEAFFGQGTRLTVV.